Listed here are 19 T cell receptor beta chains from one sample, sequenced in a study of blood T cell repertoires in COVID-19. The method was immunoSEQ multiplex PCR; TCRdb's version includes in-frame clones alone and lacks a portion of them. The repertoire has around 220,000 clones, around nine tenths of them found once; the top ten carry about 15%. The specimen was PBMCs or T cells enriched from blood (not recorded which). The receptors originated from a woman aged 45-59 years with acute COVID-19.

The chain uses TRBV19 and TRBJ2-2, with 9 bases matching TRBD1. Germline V gene lookup returns CDR1 LNHDA and CDR2 SQIVND (reference sequence). This CDR3 has 14 residues. The V segment lost 9 bases and the J segment 0 bases; nucleotides outside the gene matches: 2. CDR3 nucleotide sequence: TGTGCCAGCGGGACAGGGCCGAACACCGGGGAGCTGTTTTTT. This translates into CASGTGPNTGELFF. Full variable domain (remainder filled in from reference TRBV19 and TRBJ2-2): DGGITQSPKYLFRKEGQNVTLSCEQNLNHDAMYWYRQDPGQGLRLIYYSQIVNDFQKGDIAEGYSVSREKKESFPLTVTSAQKNPTAFYLCASGTGPNTGELFFGEGSRLTVL.

The chain uses TRBV2 and TRBJ1-5; D is unresolved. Per germline, CDR1 SNHLY and CDR2 FYNNEI. V was pared by 3 bases and J by 11 bases, with 17 bases between. This CDR3 is 14 amino acids long. The CDR3 DNA sequence: TGTGCCAGCAGTGACTCCTGGCGCGCGGTATCCCAGCATTTT. Translated, it gives CASSDSWRAVSQHF.

The V and J genes are TRBV5-5 and TRBJ1-3, with 7 bases lining up with TRBD1. The CDR3 runs 15 residues. Germline CDR1 is SGHKS and CDR2 is YYEKEE (reference sequence). After removal of 5 bases from V and 5 bases from J, the junction contained 10 bases not matched to a gene. The CDR3 sequence is CASSPFLQGRNTIYF. The CDR3 coding sequence is TGTGCCAGCAGTCCATTCCTACAGGGGCGAAACACCATATATTTT.

The CDR3, as DNA: TGTGCCAGTAAGGCCCGGCCTAGCGGAGACTACGAGCAGTACTTC. This gives the protein CASKARPSGDYEQYF. This chain connects TRBV19 to TRBJ2-7, with 7 bases lining up with TRBD2. This CDR3 has 15 residues. J gave up 3 bases and V 7 bases, and 12 bases lay outside the gene matches. The germline V gene has CDR1 LNHDA and CDR2 SQIVND (reference sequence). Using reference TRBV19 and TRBJ2-7 for the parts outside the CDR3, the full variable domain is DGGITQSPKYLFRKEGQNVTLSCEQNLNHDAMYWYRQDPGQGLRLIYYSQIVNDFQKGDIAEGYSVSREKKESFPLTVTSAQKNPTAFYLCASKARPSGDYEQYFGPGTRLTVT.

The rearrangement links TRBV7-9 to TRBJ2-1; 7 nucleotides agree with TRBD1. Losses at the gene ends were 2 bases for V and 5 bases for J; bases not matched to a gene: 6. The germline V gene encodes CDR1 SEHNR and CDR2 FQNEAQ (reference sequence). CDR3 length: 15 amino acids. This CDR3 is CASSLIKGADNEQFF. CDR3 DNA sequence: TGTGCCAGCAGCTTAATCAAGGGGGCAGACAATGAGCAGTTCTTC. Supplemented by reference TRBV7-9 and TRBJ2-1, the full variable domain reads DTGVSQNPRHKITKRGQNVTFRCDPISEHNRLYWYRQTLGQGPEFLTYFQNEAQLEKSRLLSDRFSAERPKGSFSTLEIQRTEQGDSAMYLCASSLIKGADNEQFFGPGTRLTVL.

In regard to this clone: A read error may account for a junction end that differs from germline. The chain recombines TRBV27 with TRBJ2-1; 9 nucleotides align to TRBD1. CDR3 length equals 15 residues. Germline V gives CDR1 MNHEY, CDR2 SMNVEV (reference sequence). CDR3 bases: TGTGCCAGCAGTGTATCGACAGGGGGCTACAATGAGCAGTTCTTC. Amino acid sequence: CASSVSTGGYNEQFF.

The rearrangement joins TRBV5-6 to TRBJ2-7; the D is unclear. Deletions cut 0 bases from V and 3 bases from J, with 7 bases between. This CDR3 has 13 amino acids. Germline loops: CDR1 SGHDT, CDR2 YYEEEE. The CDR3 DNA follows: TGTGCCAGCAGCTTGGACCCGGGCTACGAGCAGTACTTC. It specifies CASSLDPGYEQYF. Full variable domain (outside the CDR3, taken from reference TRBV5-6 and TRBJ2-7): DAGVTQSPTHLIKTRGQQVTLRCSPKSGHDTVSWYQQALGQGPQFIFQYYEEEERQRGNFPDRFSGHQFPNYSSELNVNALLLGDSALYLCASSLDPGYEQYFGPGTRLTVT.

The chain uses TRBV27 and TRBJ1-2, with 7 bases identical to TRBD1. The CDR3 covers 12 residues. Germline values: CDR1 MNHEY, CDR2 SMNVEV (reference sequence). After removal of 8 bases from V and 7 bases from J, the junction contained 7 bases not matched to a gene. CDR3 loop: CASRQGWGGYTF. CDR3 DNA sequence: TGTGCCAGCCGACAGGGATGGGGTGGCTACACCTTC.

In its sample, this clone was seen a few times. The genes are TRBV18 and TRBJ1-2, with D possibly being TRBD1 (6 bases). Germline V CDR1 and CDR2: KGHSH, LQKENI. This CDR3 has 14 residues. The V and J ends lost 6 bases and 6 bases respectively, with 17 bases between them. The CDR3 sequence is CASSPGGGGDGYTF. The CDR3, as DNA: TGTGCCAGCTCCCCCGGAGGGGGGGGAGATGGCTACACCTTC.

This clone was seen just once. The rearrangement joins TRBV7-2 to TRBJ1-6; 8 bases fit TRBD1. Germline V CDR1 and CDR2: SGHTA, FQGNSA. The CDR3 totals 16 residues. With 5 bases clipped from V and 6 bases from J, the junction kept 9 bases outside the gene matches. The CDR3 loop reads CASSPLDRGFNSPLHF. CDR3 nucleotides: TGTGCCAGCAGCCCCCTCGACAGGGGTTTTAATTCACCCCTCCACTTT.

V gene TRBV2 combines with J gene TRBJ1-5; D unresolved. CDR3 size: 11 residues. The germline V gene encodes CDR1 SNHLY and CDR2 FYNNEI. Trimming stripped 9 bases from V and 9 bases from J, with 12 bases between. For the CDR3, the DNA is TGTGCCAGTGGAATACGGAGGCCCCAGCATTTT. The encoded protein is CASGIRRPQHF.

The chain combines TRBV7-9 with TRBJ2-7, with TRBD1 identical over 11 bases. V trimming: 3 bases; J trimming: 7 bases; junction bases outside the gene matches: 5. Germline V lookup: CDR1 SEHNR, CDR2 FQNEAQ (reference sequence). There are 14 residues in the CDR3. CDR3 in DNA: TGTGCCAGCAGCTTTGGACAGGGGGCTGAAGAGCAGTACTTC. Protein: CASSFGQGAEEQYF.

The chain joins TRBV4-3 to TRBJ2-7; 9 positions agree with TRBD2. This CDR3 contains 17 residues. Unmatched junction bases numbered 8, after V lost 0 bases and J lost 2 bases. The germline V gene has CDR1 LGHNA and CDR2 YSLEER. For the CDR3, the DNA is TGCGCCAGCAGCCAAGATAGCGCGGGACTAGCTCCCTACGAGCAGTACTTC. Translating gives CASSQDSAGLAPYEQYF.

J is TRBJ2-1 and V is TRBV9, with 9 bases lining up with TRBD2. With 0 bases clipped from V and 8 bases from J, the junction kept 9 bases outside the gene matches. Germline V gene lookup returns CDR1 SGDLS and CDR2 YYNGEE. The CDR3 contains 16 residues. This chain's CDR3 is CASSVEVAGGGHEQFF. CDR3 nucleotide sequence: TGTGCCAGCAGCGTAGAAGTTGCGGGAGGGGGGCATGAGCAGTTCTTC.

The J gene is TRBJ2-2, the V gene TRBV27; 9 bases align to TRBD1. J was trimmed by 8 bases and V by 4 bases; bases with no gene match: 5. Germline CDR1 is MNHEY and CDR2 is SMNVEV (reference sequence). This CDR3 comprises 14 residues. CDR3 nucleotides: TGTGCCAGCAGTTGGGACAGGGTGTTTGGGGAGCTGTTTTTT. This translates into CASSWDRVFGELFF.

This chain joins TRBV6-4 and TRBJ1-6; D is ambiguous. Trimming took off 2 bases at V and 5 bases at J, with 7 bases between the two ends. Germline CDR1 is MRHNA and CDR2 is SNTAGT. The CDR3 spans 14 residues. The chain's CDR3 is CASSDTENNSPLHF. The CDR3 DNA follows: TGTGCCAGCAGTGACACTGAGAATAATTCACCCCTCCACTTT.

This chain joins TRBV11-2 and TRBJ1-3; D uncertain. V lost 2 bases, J lost 4 bases, and 15 bases lay in between. The CDR3 has 16 amino acids. From germline, CDR1 is SGHAT and CDR2 FQNNGV. Here the CDR3 reads CASSLFRGVTGNTIYF. The CDR3 DNA sequence: TGTGCCAGCAGCTTATTTCGGGGAGTGACGGGAAACACCATATATTTT.

V gene TRBV19 combines with J gene TRBJ1-5; D perhaps matches TRBD1 (5 bases). The germline gives CDR1 LNHDA, CDR2 SQIVND (reference sequence). V lost 3 bases and J lost 4, with 13 bases in between. CDR3 size: 15 residues. The CDR3 DNA follows: TGTGCCAGTAGTATTAGAGTACGGGGGAATCAGCCCCAGCATTTT. It is translated as CASSIRVRGNQPQHF.

This clone was seen just once. The CDR3 nucleotides read TGTGCCAGCATCTATAGGGACAGGGACGAAAAACTGTTTTTT. Translated, it gives CASIYRDRDEKLFF. The chain carries TRBV21-1 and TRBJ1-4; the table's D gene call, TRBD1, was not cross checked with the DNA. TRBV21-1 is a documented pseudogene. This CDR3 comprises 14 residues.